The sequence of this T cell receptor (beta chain) was determined in a study of T-cell reconstitution after alpha-beta-depleted transplantation in children. Study outcomes and limitations: Counts and diversity of T cells one year after transplant came mostly from newly produced T cells.

With regard to this clonotype: Its matching antigen is unknown.

Preparation of the TCRbeta library used unique molecular identifiers. TCRdb recomputed calls from the PCR reads with MiXCR, one row per CDR3 protein. The sample has around 300,000 distinct CDR3 sequences, over 20% seen once. The V gene lost 4 bases and the J gene lost 6 bases, with 7 bases spanning the gap. Germline lookup yields CDR1 SNHLY and CDR2 FYNNEI. The CDR3 is made up of 12 amino acids. This sequence originates from a male patient aged 10 to 17 who had a stem cell transplant for acute lymphoblastic leukemia, so the T cells may come from the graft donor. This chain joins TRBV2 and TRBJ1-5; D call uncertain. Material: PBMCs, mostly from graft donor cells, obtained 180 days after TCRalphabeta/CD19-depleted stem cell transplant. The CDR3 DNA reads TGTGCCAGCAGTGGTGACGGTCAGCCCCAGCATTTT. Translated, it gives CASSGDGQPQHF.